This section outlines one T cell receptor (beta chain) sequence together with its context. The data are from a study of blood T cell repertoires in COVID-19. Study information: T cells, B-cell-depleted T cells, or PBMCs supplied cDNA or gDNA.

The CDR3 loop spans 15 amino acids. CDR1 is SGDLS and CDR2 is YYNGEE in the germline V gene. V was clipped by 3 bases and J by 0 bases, with 10 bases between them. Authors' processing steps: Amplifying reference gene primers gave estimates of nucleated cell counts. Libraries were prepared by immunoSEQ multiplex PCR; TCRdb keeps only in-frame clonotypes and omits some of them. That table furnishes V, J and clone size, whereas the DNA furnished D and trimming. The data contain 160,000 or so clones, 81% of them singletons. This TCR came from a man in his 60s with active or convalescent COVID-19. The chain has TRBV9 and TRBJ1-3; perhaps TRBD1 as D (6 bases). Specimen: peripheral blood. Written as DNA, the CDR3 is TGTGCCAGCAGCGCCAGACAGGACTCTGGAAACACCATATATTTT. This encodes CASSARQDSGNTIYF.